The 5 T cell receptor beta chains given below trace back to one sample, sequenced in a study of blood T cell repertoires in COVID-19. Sequencing used immunoSEQ multiplex PCR; TCRdb keeps in-frame clones, though not all of them. The table lists some 70,000 clones, roughly 85% of them singletons, with around two fifths in the top ten. Sequencing was carried out using peripheral blood. These receptors were obtained from a woman aged 55 to 70 with COVID-19, enrolled during active disease.

The chain couples TRBV6-5 to TRBJ1-3; D may be TRBD1 (6 bases). V was trimmed by 6 bases and J by 4 bases, leaving 16 bases between them. The CDR3 length is 15 residues. The germline V gene has CDR1 MNHEY and CDR2 SVGAGI. CDR3 bases: TGTGCCAGCAGGCGAACAGGGACGGAAGGAAACACCATATATTTT. This gives the protein CASRRTGTEGNTIYF.

This chain joins TRBV20-1 and TRBJ2-1, with TRBD1 as a possible D gene (5 bases). Per germline, CDR1 DFQATT and CDR2 SNEGSKA (reference sequence). V was shortened by 6 bases and J by 10 bases, with 13 bases between the two germline ends. This CDR3 contains 11 residues. The CDR3 DNA reads as TGCAGTGCCCTCAGGGTCAGGGAGCAGTTCTTC. Translation: CSALRVREQFF.

The chain links TRBV6-5 to TRBJ2-5, with 9 nucleotides matching TRBD1. J gave up 5 bases and V 5 bases, and 9 bases lay outside the gene matches. The CDR3 runs to 15 residues. The germline V gene has CDR1 MNHEY and CDR2 SVGAGI. The CDR3, as DNA: TGTGCCAGCAGTATTACGGGACAGGGAGGGGAGACCCAGTACTTC. The encoded protein is CASSITGQGGETQYF.

The rearrangement uses TRBV14 and TRBJ1-1, with 7 bases lining up with TRBD1. The ends lost 7 bases at V and 0 bases at J; junction bases unmatched: 2. Per germline, CDR1 SGHDN and CDR2 FVKESK. The CDR3 contains 13 residues. The CDR3 loop is CASKGQLNTEAFF. CDR3 DNA: TGTGCCAGCAAGGGACAGCTGAACACTGAAGCTTTCTTT.

The chain recombines TRBV2 with TRBJ1-1; maybe TRBD1 (5 bases). This CDR3 region has 13 residues. The germline V and J ends were trimmed by 8 bases and 1 base, with 11 bases remaining between them. Per germline, CDR1 SNHLY and CDR2 FYNNEI. DNA for the CDR3: TGTGCCAGCGAACAGACAGAGAACACTGAAGCTTTCTTT. Residues: CASEQTENTEAFF.